This T cell receptor beta chain was obtained from a study of T cells in Graves' hyperthyroidism and ophthalmopathy. Study-wide points: Blood held most thyroid clonotypes expanded above 0.001 frequency. A 13 V-J model separated ophthalmopathy from stable hyperthyroidism.

The V and J ends lost 6 bases and 4 bases respectively, with 12 bases between them. The germline gives CDR1 SEHNR, CDR2 FQNEAQ (reference sequence). The CDR3 has 14 amino acids. TCR beta CDR3 region amplification was performed from RNA transcripts. When the TCR CDR3 underwent first-round RT-PCR, the HTBI primer set was used. MiXCR was run by TCRdb on the multiplex PCR reads, yielding one entry per CDR3 protein. The repertoire holds about 570,000 distinct CDR3 sequences, with 35% to 55% as singletons. This clonotype was observed at least ten times. The antigen is undetermined. The TCR comes from an adult woman with Graves' disease, either hyperthyroidism or ophthalmopathy (not recorded which). Material: peripheral blood or thyroid tissue (not recorded which). V gene TRBV7-9 combines with J gene TRBJ1-4, with D possibly TRBD1 on 6 matching bases. DNA for the CDR3: TGTGCCAGCAGGGAGACAGGACATAATGAAAAACTGTTTTTT. Translating gives CASRETGHNEKLFF.